These 8 T cell receptor beta chains were all obtained from the same sample, sequenced in a study of graft-versus-host responses after intestinal transplantation. Sequencing was performed with immunoSEQ multiplex PCR; in TCRdb, only in-frame clones are kept and a portion is missing. The sample shows about 86,000 clones, 80% to 85% of them seen only once. These receptors' targets are unknown. The sequences come from unstimulated CD8+ T cells sorted from spleen or lymph node cells, collected before intestinal transplant. The source of these receptors is a human donor who received an intestinal transplant.

The chain has TRBV4-1 and TRBJ2-7; 9 nucleotides match TRBD2. V lost 3 bases to trimming and J lost 2 bases; unmatched junction nucleotides: 5. The CDR3 totals 15 residues. From germline, CDR1 is MGHRA and CDR2 YSYEKL. The CDR3, as DNA: TGCGCCAGCAGCCAGATCCGCGGGGGGGCCTACGAGCAGTACTTC. This sequence encodes CASSQIRGGAYEQYF.

The genes are TRBV5-5 and TRBJ2-4, with TRBD2 identical over 7 bases. This CDR3 is 15 amino acids long. J gave up 0 bases and V 4 bases, and 4 bases lay outside the gene matches. Germline CDR1 and CDR2: SGHKS and YYEKEE (reference sequence). The CDR3, as DNA: TGTGCCAGCAGCAGCGGGATACTAGCCAAAAACATTCAGTACTTC. Its protein is CASSSGILAKNIQYF.

This chain joins TRBV27 and TRBJ2-7; possible D gene TRBD2, 6 bases. The V end lost 0 bases, the J end lost 3 bases, and 12 bases lay between the germline ends. The CDR3 has 15 residues. Looked up from germline, CDR1 is MNHEY and CDR2 is SMNVEV (reference sequence). The CDR3 coding sequence is TGTGCCAGCAGTTTATCGGTCGGGGGTTTCTACGAGCAGTACTTC. Translated: CASSLSVGGFYEQYF.

The chain joins TRBV10-3 to TRBJ2-3; TRBD2 might be the D (6 bases). Trimming removed 4 bases at V and 0 bases at J, with 8 bases between. Germline V lookup: CDR1 ENHRY, CDR2 SYGVKD. The CDR3 contains 14 residues. CDR3 amino acids: CAISGGTSTDTQYF. The CDR3 DNA reads TGTGCCATCAGTGGTGGGACTAGCACAGATACGCAGTATTTT.

The chain recombines TRBV5-6 with TRBJ1-1, with 11 positions matching TRBD1. CDR1 and CDR2 (germline): SGHDT, YYEEEE. The CDR3 covers 14 residues. With V trimmed by 2 bases and J by 5 bases, 2 bases remained unmatched. The CDR3 DNA reads as TGTGCCAGCAGCTTAGGGACAGGGGGAACTGAAGCTTTCTTT. As protein: CASSLGTGGTEAFF.

The chain carries TRBV30 and TRBJ1-1, with no clear D. The germline V gene encodes CDR1 GTSNPN and CDR2 SVGIG (reference sequence). With 4 bases removed from V and 4 bases from J, the gap between germline ends came to 10 bases. The CDR3 has 12 amino acids. In DNA, the CDR3 is TGTGCCTGGACGGTTGTGGGCACTGAAGCTTTCTTT. Residues: CAWTVVGTEAFF.

V usage is TRBV11-3 and J usage is TRBJ2-2, with a possible D match to TRBD1 (6 bases). CDR1 and CDR2 (germline): SGHNT, YENEEA. The V end was cut by 1 base, the J end by 5 bases, with 14 bases between. The CDR3 loop spans 16 amino acids. DNA of the CDR3: TGTGCCAGCAGCTTAGCCACAGGGTCGCGTACCGGGGAGCTGTTTTTT. It codes for CASSLATGSRTGELFF.

A word on this clone: The junction departs from germline at one end; a sequencing error may be responsible. The same CDR3 also results from other DNA sequences found in this sample. The chain recombines TRBV7-9 with TRBJ2-1; a possible D gene is TRBD1 (6 bases). The germline gives CDR1 SEHNR, CDR2 FQNEAQ (reference sequence). This CDR3 has 12 amino acids. This chain's CDR3 is CASTWGRNEQFF. The DNA for the CDR3 is TGCGCCAGCACTTGGGGGCGCAATGAGCAGTTCTTC.